This T cell receptor beta chain is drawn from a study of T cell changes during pregnancy in multiple sclerosis. Clones were read by immunoSEQ multiplex PCR, and TCRdb kept only the in-frame ones, dropping some. Among around 60,000 clones listed, under 95% were seen once. This CDR3 has 13 residues. Germline V gene lookup returns CDR1 SGHVS and CDR2 FNYEAQ. Trimming left V 0 bases short and J 7 bases short, with 10 bases between. This material consisted of CD4+ T cells from peripheral blood mononuclear cells, taken after pregnancy. V and J are TRBV7-6 and TRBJ2-7; tentatively, D is TRBD2 (6 bases). The TCR originated in a female donor in good health, enrolled as a control in a pregnancy study. CDR3 residues: CASSLAGGGEQYF. CDR3 in DNA: TGTGCCAGCAGCTTAGCGGGCGGAGGGGAGCAGTACTTC.